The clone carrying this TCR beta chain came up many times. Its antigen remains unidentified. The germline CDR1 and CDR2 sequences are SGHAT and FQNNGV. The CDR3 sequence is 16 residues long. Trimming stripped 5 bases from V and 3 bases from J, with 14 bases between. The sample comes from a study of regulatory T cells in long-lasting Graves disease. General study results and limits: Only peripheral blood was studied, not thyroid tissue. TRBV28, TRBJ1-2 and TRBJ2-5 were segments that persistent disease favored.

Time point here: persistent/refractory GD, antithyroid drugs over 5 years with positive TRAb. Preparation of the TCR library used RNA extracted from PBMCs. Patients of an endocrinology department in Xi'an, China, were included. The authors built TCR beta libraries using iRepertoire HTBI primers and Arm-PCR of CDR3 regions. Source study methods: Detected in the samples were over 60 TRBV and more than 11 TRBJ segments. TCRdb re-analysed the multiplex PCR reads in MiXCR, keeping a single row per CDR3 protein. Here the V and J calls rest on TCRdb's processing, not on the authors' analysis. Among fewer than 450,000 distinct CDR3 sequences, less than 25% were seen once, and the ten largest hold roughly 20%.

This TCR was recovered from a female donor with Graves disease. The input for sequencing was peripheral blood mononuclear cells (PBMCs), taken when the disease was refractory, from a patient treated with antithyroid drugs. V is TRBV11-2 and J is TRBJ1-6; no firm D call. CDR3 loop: CASSPRLPDYNSPLHF. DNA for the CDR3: TGTGCCAGCAGCCCCCGTCTGCCGGACTATAATTCACCCCTCCACTTT.